This T cell receptor beta chain originates from a study of blood T cell repertoires in COVID-19. As for the study in general: Sites across the United States, Italy and Spain contributed samples from acute and convalescent COVID-19. The analysed material was cDNA or gDNA that came from T cells, B-cell-depleted T cells, or PBMCs.

CDR3 length equals 14 residues. The J segment lost 5 bases and the V segment lost 5 bases, leaving 5 bases of the junction unmatched. Germline V gene sequence: CDR1 SGHTA, CDR2 FQGNSA. Sequencing was performed with immunoSEQ multiplex PCR; in TCRdb, only in-frame clones are kept and a portion is missing. The table lists under 450,000 clones, 88% of them singletons. In Seattle, patients joined the study during active infection and were tracked longitudinally. The chain has TRBV7-2 and TRBJ2-2; 7 bases agree with TRBD1. This receptor was taken from a woman aged 45 to 65 with COVID-19, enrolled during active disease. Sequenced input: peripheral blood. The CDR3 sequence is CASSRDRETGELFF. CDR3 nucleotide sequence: TGTGCCAGCAGCCGCGACAGGGAGACCGGGGAGCTGTTTTTT.